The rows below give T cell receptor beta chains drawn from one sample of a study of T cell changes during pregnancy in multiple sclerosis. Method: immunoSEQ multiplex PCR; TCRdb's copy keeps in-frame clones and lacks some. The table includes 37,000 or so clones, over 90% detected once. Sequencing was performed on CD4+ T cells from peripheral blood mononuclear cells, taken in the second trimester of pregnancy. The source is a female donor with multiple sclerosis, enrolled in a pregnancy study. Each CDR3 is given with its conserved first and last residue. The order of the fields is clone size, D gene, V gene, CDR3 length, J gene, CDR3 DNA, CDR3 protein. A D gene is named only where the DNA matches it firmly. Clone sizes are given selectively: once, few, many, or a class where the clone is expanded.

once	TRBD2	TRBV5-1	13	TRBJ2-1	TGCGCCAGCAGCTCTTGGGGGGGGAATGAGCAGTTCTTC	CASSSWGGNEQFF
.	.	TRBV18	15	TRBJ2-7	TGTGCCAGCTCAGCAGGGAATCTTATGGGCTACGAGCAGTACTTC	CASSAGNLMGYEQYF
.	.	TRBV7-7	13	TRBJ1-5	TGTGCCAGCAGCCGTGATCGGAATCAGCCCCAGCATTTT	CASSRDRNQPQHF
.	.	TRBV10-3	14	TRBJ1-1	TGTGCCACCGGAGAGAGTTATCAGAACACTGAAGCTTTCTTT	CATGESYQNTEAFF
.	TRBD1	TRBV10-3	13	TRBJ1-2	TGTGCCATCAAGGGACAGGGAGCCTATGGCTACACCTTC	CAIKGQGAYGYTF
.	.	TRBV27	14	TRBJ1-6	TGTGCCAGCAGCCCGGACAGACCAAATTCACCCCTCCACTTT	CASSPDRPNSPLHF
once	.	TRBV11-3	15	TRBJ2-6	TGTGCCAGCAGCCCAGGGGGGTCTCGGGCCAACGTCCTGACTTTC	CASSPGGSRANVLTF
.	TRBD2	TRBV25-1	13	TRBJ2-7	TGTGCCAGCAATAGCGGGAGTCTCTACGAGCAGTACTTC	CASNSGSLYEQYF
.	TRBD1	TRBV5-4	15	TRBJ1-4	TGTGCCAGCAGCCTGGGGACAGGCATTAATGAAAAACTGTTTTTT	CASSLGTGINEKLFF
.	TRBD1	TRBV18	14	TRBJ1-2	TGTGCCACCAACCGGGACAGGGCTTTCTATGGCTACACCTTC	CATNRDRAFYGYTF
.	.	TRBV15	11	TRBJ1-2	TGTGCCACCAGCAGGGGAGATGGCTACACCTTC	CATSRGDGYTF
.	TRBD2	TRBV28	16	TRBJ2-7	TGTGCCAGCAGTGGATCTTCTAGCGGGAGGACCTACGAGCAGTACTTC	CASSGSSSGRTYEQYF
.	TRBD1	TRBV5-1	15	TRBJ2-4	TGCGCCAGCAGCACACAGGGGTTAGCCAAAAACATTCAGTACTTC	CASSTQGLAKNIQYF
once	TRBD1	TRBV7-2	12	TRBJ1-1	TGTGCCAGCAGCACCTCGACAGGGATGGCTTTCTTT	CASSTSTGMAFF
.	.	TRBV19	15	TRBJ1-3	TGTGCCAGTAGTCCGCCCCAGGGCTCTGGAAACACCATATATTTT	CASSPPQGSGNTIYF
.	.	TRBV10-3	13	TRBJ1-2	TGTGCCATCAATGAGGACTTGTACTATGGCTACACCTTC	CAINEDLYYGYTF
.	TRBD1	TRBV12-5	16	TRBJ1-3	TGTGCTAGTGGTCCCCCGGGACAGGGGGCGCAGAACACCATATATTTT	CASGPPGQGAQNTIYF
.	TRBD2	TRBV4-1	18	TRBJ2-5	TGCGCCAGCAGCCAAGATCTGGGGCTAGCGGGAGGCCAAGAGACCCAGTACTTC	CASSQDLGLAGGQETQYF
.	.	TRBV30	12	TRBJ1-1	TGTGCCTGGAGTTTCGGTTCAGGGGAAGCTTTCTTT	CAWSFGSGEAFF
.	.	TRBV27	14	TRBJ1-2	TGTGCCAGCAGTTTACCGGGAGGGGCCTCTGGCTACACCTTC	CASSLPGGASGYTF
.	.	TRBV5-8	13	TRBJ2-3	TGTGCCAGCAGCTACGGACAGACAGATACGCAGTATTTT	CASSYGQTDTQYF
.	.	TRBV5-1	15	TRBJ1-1	TGCGCCAGCAGCCTACAGGTGGACACTAACACTGAAGCTTTCTTT	CASSLQVDTNTEAFF
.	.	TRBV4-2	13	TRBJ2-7	TGTGCCAGCAGCCAGAGCCCAGGTTCCGAGCAGTACTTC	CASSQSPGSEQYF
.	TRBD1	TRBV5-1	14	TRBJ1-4	TGCGCCAGCAGCCCCGGGACAGAAAATGAAAAACTGTTTTTT	CASSPGTENEKLFF
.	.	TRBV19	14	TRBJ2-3	TGTGCCAGTAGTATCGTCAGAAGCACAGATACGCAGTATTTT	CASSIVRSTDTQYF
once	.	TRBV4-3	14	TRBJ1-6	TGCGCCAGCAGCCCGGACCGGGGGACGGCACCCCTCCACTTT	CASSPDRGTAPLHF
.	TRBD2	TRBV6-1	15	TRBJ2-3	TGTGCCAGCAGCCAACTAGCGGGGGGGCCGAGTCCGCAGTATTTT	CASSQLAGGPSPQYF
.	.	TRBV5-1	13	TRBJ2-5	TGCGCCAGCAGCTTGGGACAGGAAGAGACCCAGTACTTC	CASSLGQEETQYF
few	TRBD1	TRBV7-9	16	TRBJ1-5	TGTGCCAGCAGCTCAGGGACAGTTCTCAGCAATCAGCCCCAGCATTTT	CASSSGTVLSNQPQHF
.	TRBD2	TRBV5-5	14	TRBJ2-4	TGTGCCAGCAGCTTTAGCGGGACCAAAAACATTCAGTACTTC	CASSFSGTKNIQYF
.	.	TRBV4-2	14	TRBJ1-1	TGTGCCAGCAGCCAAGACTTGGGGCGGACTGAAGCTTTCTTT	CASSQDLGRTEAFF
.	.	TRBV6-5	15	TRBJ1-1	TGTGCCAGCAGTTACAGAACAGGGTCTGGCACTGAAGCTTTCTTT	CASSYRTGSGTEAFF
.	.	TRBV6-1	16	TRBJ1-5	TGTGCCAGCAGTGAAATGATCACCATTGCGGGTCAGCCCCAGCATTTT	CASSEMITIAGQPQHF
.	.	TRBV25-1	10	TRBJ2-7	TGTGCCAGCAGGGACTACGAGCAGTACTTC	CASRDYEQYF
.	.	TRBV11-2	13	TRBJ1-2	TGTGCCAGCAGCTTCGACGGACTCTATGGCTACACCTTC	CASSFDGLYGYTF
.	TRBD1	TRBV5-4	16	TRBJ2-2	TGTGCCAGCAGCTTGACACAGGGGGTAGACACCGGGGAGCTGTTTTTT	CASSLTQGVDTGELFF
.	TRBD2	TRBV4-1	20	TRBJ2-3	TGCGCCAGCAGCCAAGATTACAGGGCCGCTAGCGGGATATTCACAGATACGCAGTATTTT	CASSQDYRAASGIFTDTQYF
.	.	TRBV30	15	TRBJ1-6	TGTGCCTGGAGTTTAGCGGGAACCTATAATTCACCCCTCCACTTT	CAWSLAGTYNSPLHF
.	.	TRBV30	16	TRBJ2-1	TGTGCCTGGAGTCCCGACTTCGGGGAGTCTTACAATGAGCAGTTCTTC	CAWSPDFGESYNEQFF
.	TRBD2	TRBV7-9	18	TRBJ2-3	TGTGCCAGCATATTTATCCGAGGACTAGCGGGATTCACAGATACGCAGTATTTT	CASIFIRGLAGFTDTQYF
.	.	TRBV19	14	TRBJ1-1	TGTGCCAGTAGTGGAAGGGCGGGGGACACTGAAGCTTTCTTT	CASSGRAGDTEAFF
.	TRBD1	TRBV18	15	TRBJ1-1	TGTGCCAGCTCCCAAGTGGAAACAGGGGGCACTGAAGCTTTCTTT	CASSQVETGGTEAFF
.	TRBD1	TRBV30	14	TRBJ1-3	TGTGCCTGGGGAGCAGGGGGCTCTGGAAACACCATATATTTT	CAWGAGGSGNTIYF
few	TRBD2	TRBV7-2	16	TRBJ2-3	TGTGCCAGCAGCTCAAGCGGGGGGGCGGGCACAGATACGCAGTATTTT	CASSSSGGAGTDTQYF
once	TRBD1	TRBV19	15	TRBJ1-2	TGTGCCAGTAGTGACCCGACAGGGGGGAACTATGGCTACACCTTC	CASSDPTGGNYGYTF
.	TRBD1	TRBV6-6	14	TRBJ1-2	TGTGCCAGCAGTCGGGAGGGACAGGGAGGAGGCTACACCTTC	CASSREGQGGGYTF
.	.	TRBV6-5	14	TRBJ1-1	TGTGCCAGCAGTTACGAGGCGCCGAACACTGAAGCTTTCTTT	CASSYEAPNTEAFF
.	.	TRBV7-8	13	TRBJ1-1	TGTGCCAGCAGCTTTGGCACGAACACTGAAGCTTTCTTT	CASSFGTNTEAFF
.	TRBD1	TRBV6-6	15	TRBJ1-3	TGTGCCAGCAGGACCTCCAGGGGGCTTGGAAACACCATATATTTT	CASRTSRGLGNTIYF
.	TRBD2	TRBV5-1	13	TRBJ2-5	TGCGCCAGCAGCTTCGGGGAGGGAGAGACCCAGTACTTC	CASSFGEGETQYF
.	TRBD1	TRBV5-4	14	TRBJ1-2	TGTGCCAGCATCCGACAGGGCCAAAACTATGGCTACACCTTC	CASIRQGQNYGYTF
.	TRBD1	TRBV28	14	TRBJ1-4	TGTGCCAGCACTATCCAGGGGGCGGGCGAAAAACTGTTTTTT	CASTIQGAGEKLFF
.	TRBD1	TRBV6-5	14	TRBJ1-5	TGTGCCAGCAGCCTGGGACAGCCAAATCAGCCCCAGCATTTT	CASSLGQPNQPQHF
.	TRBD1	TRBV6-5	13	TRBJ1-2	TGTGCCAGTCAAGCACAGGGGGGTCAAGGCTACACCTTC	CASQAQGGQGYTF
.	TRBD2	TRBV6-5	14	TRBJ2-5	TGTGCCAGCAGTTCCCCGGCCGGGGGGGGGTTCGAGTACTTC	CASSSPAGGGFEYF
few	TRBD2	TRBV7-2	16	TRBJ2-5	TGTGCCAGCAGCTTCAGGACTAGCGGGATGGGGGAGACCCAGTACTTC	CASSFRTSGMGETQYF
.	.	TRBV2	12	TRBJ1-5	TGTGCCAGCACGCCGGGCAATCAGCCCCAGCATTTT	CASTPGNQPQHF
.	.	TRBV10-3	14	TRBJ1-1	TGTGCCATCAGTGAGTCGGGGAGTGACACTGAAGCTTTCTTT	CAISESGSDTEAFF
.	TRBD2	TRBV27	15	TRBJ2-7	TGTGCCAGCAGTTACACTAGCGGGGCACTCTACGAGCAGTACTTC	CASSYTSGALYEQYF
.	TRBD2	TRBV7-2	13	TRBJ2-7	TGTGCCAGCAGCCGGACTAGCGGGAACGAGCAGTACTTC	CASSRTSGNEQYF